A selection of T cell receptor beta chains follows, all from one sample in a study of human T cells and chemical hapten exposure. Via MiXCR, TCRdb re-called the RACE reads, giving one row per CDR3 protein. Of 69,000 or so distinct CDR3 sequences in the sample, under 13% were seen once. The starting material was whole blood, obtained in connection with sensitization to the hapten diphenylcyclopropenone (DPC). The receptors derive from a woman aged 50 to 65 with alopecia areata. Some clones in this sample may be carry-over from other donors' samples. Both conserved end residues are part of each CDR3. The order of the fields is CDR3 protein, CDR3 DNA, D gene, V gene, CDR3 length, clone size, J gene. The D gene is left open where the match is weak. Rows may omit the clone size; those that give it use once, few, many or a size class.

CSVEDTRVGNTIYF | TGCAGCGTTGAAGATACGAGGGTTGGAAACACCATATATTTT | NA | TRBV29-1 | 14 | many | TRBJ1-3
CASSLGSGRTDTQYF | TGTGCCAGCAGCTTAGGGAGCGGCCGCACAGATACGCAGTATTTT | NA | TRBV7-3 | 15 | many | TRBJ2-3
CASSVEWNNEQFF | TGTGCCAGCAGCGTAGAGTGGAATAATGAGCAGTTCTTC | NA | TRBV9 | 13 | NA | TRBJ2-1
CASSKTGTSYEQYF | TGTGCCAGCAGTAAAACCGGGACTAGCTACGAGCAGTACTTC | TRBD2 | TRBV27 | 14 | few | TRBJ2-7
CSVDRVQETQYF | TGCAGCGTTGATCGCGTACAAGAGACCCAGTACTTC | NA | TRBV29-1 | 12 | NA | TRBJ2-5
CASSRPRQTTNYGYTF | TGTGCCAGCTCACGCCCGCGACAGACGACGAACTATGGCTACACCTTC | NA | TRBV18 | 16 | few | TRBJ1-2
CASSLSETQYF | TGCGCCAGCAGCTTGTCAGAGACCCAGTACTTC | NA | TRBV5-1 | 11 | NA | TRBJ2-5
CASSLTPGGGQETQYF | TGTGCCAGCAGCTTAACCCCCGGCGGGGGCCAAGAGACCCAGTACTTC | TRBD2 | TRBV7-3 | 16 | many | TRBJ2-5
CASSHSHKAFF | TGTGCCAGCAGCCACTCACATAAAGCTTTCTTT | NA | TRBV3-1 | 11 | NA | TRBJ1-1
CASSQEVYLNEQFF | TGTGCCAGCAGCCAAGAAGTCTACCTCAATGAGCAGTTCTTC | NA | TRBV3-1 | 14 | NA | TRBJ2-1
CASSAGEYQPQHF | TGTGCCAGCTCGGCAGGGGAGTATCAGCCCCAGCATTTT | NA | TRBV18 | 13 | NA | TRBJ1-5
CASTEARGLAGELFF | TGTGCCAGCACCGAGGCAAGGGGTCTCGCCGGGGAGCTGTTTTTT | NA | TRBV7-2 | 15 | many | TRBJ2-2
CSVAQGPDTQYF | TGCAGCGTTGCACAGGGACCAGATACGCAGTATTTT | NA | TRBV29-1 | 12 | many | TRBJ2-3
CASSWTGTSGTDTQYF | TGTGCCAGCAGCTGGACCGGGACTAGCGGCACAGATACGCAGTATTTT | TRBD2 | TRBV5-5 | 16 | many | TRBJ2-3